Listed here are 32 T cell receptor beta chains from one sample, sequenced in a study of early T cells in non-severe SARS-CoV-2 infection. MiXCR was run by TCRdb on the 5' RACE reads, yielding one entry per CDR3 protein. This table has 80,000 to 95,000 distinct CDR3 sequences, roughly 14% appearing once. Sequencing used whole blood. These receptors came from an adult who was a healthcare worker with PCR-confirmed SARS-CoV-2 infection or an uninfected control (not recorded which).

Here the CDR3 DNA reads TGTGCCAGCAGGGGCAATAGCGGGGGTTCCTACAATGAGCAGTTCTTC. Residues: CASRGNSGGSYNEQFF. The genes are TRBV6-2 or TRBV6-3 and TRBJ2-1; 9 bases match TRBD2. Germline CDR1 and CDR2: MNHEY and SVGEGT. V lost 6 bases and J lost 1; bases outside the gene matches: 7. CDR3 length equals 16 residues.

There are a few counts of this clonotype. The chain carries TRBV3-1 and TRBJ2-1; 12 bases agree with TRBD2. Per the germline V gene, CDR1 is LGHDT and CDR2 is YNNKEL (reference sequence). The CDR3 covers 15 residues. Unmatched junction bases numbered 4, after V lost 1 base and J lost 9 bases. CDR3 amino acids: CASSQASSGGGEQFF. CDR3 nucleotides: TGTGCCAGCAGCCAAGCTTCTAGCGGGGGGGGTGAGCAGTTCTTC.

This clonotype has only a few counts. The J gene is TRBJ1-2, the V gene TRBV2; D is unresolved. V shed 1 base and J shed 4 bases, with 7 bases lying between them. The V gene's germline CDR1 is SNHLY and CDR2 FYNNEI. CDR3 length equals 13 residues. The CDR3 sequence: CASSEGQFYGYTF. CDR3 coding DNA: TGTGCCAGCAGTGAAGGGCAGTTCTATGGCTACACCTTC. Full variable domain (remainder filled in from reference TRBV2 and TRBJ1-2): EPEVTQTPSHQVTQMGQEVILRCVPISNHLYFYWYRQILGQKVEFLVSFYNNEISEKSEIFDDQFSVERPDGSNFTLKIRSTKLEDSAMYFCASSEGQFYGYTFGSGTRLTVV.

This clonotype was found many times. The chain combines TRBV29-1 with TRBJ2-3, with 12 bases fitting TRBD2. CDR3 size: 15 residues. The V and J ends lost 6 bases and 0 bases, in that order; junction bases with no gene match: 4. Looked up from germline, CDR1 is SQVTM and CDR2 is ANQGSEA. This chain's CDR3 is CSVETSGGSTDTQYF. CDR3 in DNA: TGCAGCGTGGAGACTAGCGGGGGAAGCACAGATACGCAGTATTTT.

The genes are TRBV5-1 and TRBJ1-1, with D perhaps matching TRBD1 (6 bases). Trimming removed 0 bases at V and 13 bases at J, with 19 bases between. The germline gives CDR1 SGHRS, CDR2 YFSETQ. CDR3 length equals 14 residues. In DNA form, the CDR3 reads TGCGCCAGCAGCTTGGGGACAGTCGATCGAGTGAGTTTCTTT. Translating it yields CASSLGTVDRVSFF.

The chain is built from TRBV5-6 and TRBJ1-2; 7 bases agree with TRBD1. V dropped 2 bases and J dropped 8; count of bases not matched to a gene: 6. Germline CDR1 reads SGHDT; CDR2 reads YYEEEE. The CDR3 spans 13 residues. This CDR3 is CASSFDRAKGYTF. For the CDR3, the DNA is TGTGCCAGCAGCTTTGACAGGGCGAAGGGCTACACCTTC.

Many counts were recorded for this clonotype. The chain is built from TRBV7-2 and TRBJ2-3; no reliable D call. The CDR3 is 14 amino acids. Germline V CDR1 and CDR2: SGHTA, FQGNSA. V was pared by 1 base and J by 2 bases, with 7 bases between. In nucleotides, the CDR3 is TGTGCCAGCAGCTTAGAGACGACCACAGATACGCAGTATTTT. Protein: CASSLETTTDTQYF.

This clonotype was detected ten times or more. The chain uses TRBV19 and TRBJ2-4; 7 nucleotides match TRBD2. Germline-derived CDR1 and CDR2 are LNHDA and SQIVND (reference sequence). This CDR3 is built from 13 residues. J lost 5 bases, V lost 7 bases, and 5 bases had no gene match. The CDR3 DNA reads TGTGCCAGTACGTCGAGCGGGGAAAACATTCAGTACTTC. Its translation: CASTSSGENIQYF.

This clonotype has just a few counts. The chain joins TRBV29-1 to TRBJ1-1; D gene uncertain. V gave up 8 bases and J gave up 2 bases, with 15 bases separating them. Per the germline V gene, CDR1 is SQVTM and CDR2 is ANQGSEA. CDR3 length: 13 amino acids. CDR3 in DNA: TGCAGCATAACACCGACATTCAACACTGAAGCTTTCTTT. Protein: CSITPTFNTEAFF. The full variable domain, with the rest looked up from reference TRBV29-1 and TRBJ1-1, is SAVISQKPSRDICQRGTSLTIQCQVDSQVTMMFWYRQQPGQSLTLIATANQGSEATYESGFVIDKFPISRPNLTFSTLTVSNMSPEDSSIYLCSITPTFNTEAFFGQGTRLTVV.

This clonotype has just a few counts. V is TRBV5-4 and J is TRBJ2-3; 10 bases agree with TRBD2. V shed 1 base, J shed 5 bases, and the junction held 7 bases outside the gene matches. This CDR3 comprises 16 residues. Germline-derived CDR1 and CDR2 are SGHNT and YYREEE (reference sequence). The CDR3 spells CASSLYVAGGRDTQYF. CDR3 in DNA: TGTGCCAGCAGCTTGTACGTAGCGGGGGGAAGAGATACGCAGTATTTT.

This clonotype occurred a few times. The chain couples TRBV7-8 to TRBJ2-2, with D possibly being TRBD1 or TRBD2 (5 bases each). The ends were cut back, 5 bases at V and 2 bases at J, with 15 bases in the middle. CDR1 is SGHVS, CDR2 FQNEAQ, per germline. CDR3 length: 16 amino acids. CDR3 DNA: TGTGCCAGCAGCCTAACAGGACGGGGAAACACCGGGGAGCTGTTTTTT. Protein product: CASSLTGRGNTGELFF.

The J gene is TRBJ1-1, the V gene TRBV5-1; D gene uncertain. The V and J ends lost 0 bases and 1 base respectively, with 7 bases between them. The CDR3 is 14 amino acids. Germline V CDR1 and CDR2: SGHRS, YFSETQ. CDR3 amino acids: CASSLGHQNTEAFF. Here the CDR3 DNA reads TGCGCCAGCAGCTTGGGACACCAGAACACTGAAGCTTTCTTT.

The rearrangement uses TRBV5-1 and TRBJ1-6; 7 nucleotides agree with TRBD1. V was clipped by 4 bases and J by 6 bases; unmatched bases: 7. Germline CDR1 and CDR2: SGHRS and YFSETQ. This CDR3 contains 15 residues. The chain's CDR3 is CASSLTGDPNSPLHF. CDR3 DNA: TGCGCCAGCAGCCTCACAGGGGACCCTAATTCACCCCTCCACTTT. Drawing the rest from reference TRBV5-1 and TRBJ1-6, the complete variable domain is KAGVTQTPRYLIKTRGQQVTLSCSPISGHRSVSWYQQTPGQGLQFLFEYFSETQRNKGNFPGRFSGRQFSNSRSEMNVSTLELGDSALYLCASSLTGDPNSPLHFGNGTRLTVT.

This clonotype turned up a few times. This chain connects TRBV7-8 to TRBJ2-3; 7 positions match TRBD1. Germline CDR1 reads SGHVS; CDR2 reads FQNEAQ. The CDR3 has 14 residues. J gave up 2 bases and V 5 bases, and 4 bases lay outside the gene matches. The CDR3 spells CASSAGGFTDTQYF. CDR3 nucleotides: TGTGCCAGCAGCGCAGGGGGATTCACAGATACGCAGTATTTT.

This clonotype was detected a few times. The V gene is TRBV7-3, the J gene TRBJ2-1, with D perhaps TRBD2 (6 bases). Germline V gives CDR1 SGHTA, CDR2 FQGTGA. The CDR3 contains 16 residues. V lost 5 bases and J 8 bases, leaving 22 bases between the germline ends. The CDR3 protein is CASSPTGGGSQYEQFF. The CDR3 bases are TGTGCCAGCAGCCCAACGGGTGGAGGGTCGCAATATGAGCAGTTCTTC.

This clonotype appeared a few times. This chain joins TRBV12-3 or TRBV12-4 and TRBJ1-2, with D perhaps TRBD1 (6 bases). V was pared by 2 bases and J by 10 bases, with 20 bases between. The CDR3 has 15 amino acids. CDR3 nucleotide sequence: TGTGCCAGCAGTTTAAGCGGGGGGCCATCTATTGACTACACCTTC. Protein product: CASSLSGGPSIDYTF.

The sample holds a few counts of this clonotype. This chain joins TRBV14 and TRBJ2-5; TRBD1 is a possible D gene (5 bases). In germline, CDR1 is SGHDN, CDR2 FVKESK. This CDR3 comprises 14 residues. V shed 3 bases and J shed 7 bases, with 15 bases lying between them. CDR3 DNA sequence: TGTGCCAGCAGCCAGGTGGGGCAGCTCGGGACCCAGTACTTC. It encodes CASSQVGQLGTQYF.

The chain joins TRBV7-9 to TRBJ2-5; tentative D call: TRBD1 (6 bases). The V gene's germline CDR1 is SEHNR and CDR2 FQNEAQ (reference sequence). The CDR3 totals 16 residues. The V end was cut by 4 bases, the J end by 4 bases, with 19 bases between. The CDR3 DNA reads as TGTGCCAGCAGCTCGGGGACATCGGGGTCCCCAGAGACCCAGTACTTC. Protein sequence: CASSSGTSGSPETQYF.

This clonotype appeared a few times. V usage is TRBV12-3 or TRBV12-4 and J usage is TRBJ2-2; the match to TRBD1 covers 12 bases. The trim removed 6 bases at V and 3 bases at J, leaving 8 bases unmatched. The CDR3 is 17 residues long. CDR3 in amino acids: CASSKGTGGAYTGELFF. The DNA for the CDR3 is TGTGCCAGCAGCAAAGGGACAGGGGGCGCTTACACCGGGGAGCTGTTTTTT.

A few counts support this clonotype. The V and J genes are TRBV5-5 and TRBJ1-1; D might be TRBD1 (5 bases). CDR3 length equals 15 residues. The germline gives CDR1 SGHKS, CDR2 YYEKEE (reference sequence). V was pared by 1 base and J by 3 bases, with 13 bases between. The CDR3 reads CASSLYGGMHTEAFF. In DNA form, the CDR3 reads TGTGCCAGCAGCTTGTACGGGGGAATGCACACTGAAGCTTTCTTT.

CDR3 region: CASKWGATNSNSPLHF. DNA for the CDR3: TGTGCCAGCAAGTGGGGGGCCACAAACTCTAATTCACCCCTCCACTTT. The chain carries TRBV3-1 and TRBJ1-6; a weak D match, TRBD1 (6 bases). This CDR3 has 16 residues. V was cut by 7 bases and J by 6 bases, with 19 bases left in between. Germline CDR1 reads LGHDT; CDR2 reads YNNKEL (reference sequence).

This clonotype has at least ten counts. This sequence joins TRBV7-9 and TRBJ1-3; D is undetermined. The length of the CDR3 is 18 residues. Trimming stripped 5 bases from V and 0 bases from J, with 20 bases between. Germline CDR1 and CDR2: SEHNR and FQNEAQ (reference sequence). CDR3 DNA sequence: TGTGCCAGCAGCAAGTCGACCCTCTTTGGCAGCTCTGGAAACACCATATATTTT. It translates to CASSKSTLFGSSGNTIYF.

This clonotype was seen more than once but under ten times. The rearrangement links TRBV29-1 to TRBJ2-5; unclear D gene. Per the germline V gene, CDR1 is SQVTM and CDR2 is ANQGSEA. The CDR3 has 13 residues. The ends were cut back, 3 bases at V and 1 base at J, with 9 bases in the middle. The DNA for the CDR3 is TGCAGCGTTGAGTCGTCACTCCAAGAGACCCAGTACTTC. Amino acid sequence: CSVESSLQETQYF.

This clonotype was counted at least ten times. The V and J genes are TRBV29-1 and TRBJ1-2, with TRBD1 identical over 7 bases. V shed 6 bases, J shed 7 bases, and the junction held 8 bases outside the gene matches. This CDR3 spans 12 amino acids. CDR1 and CDR2 from the germline V gene are SQVTM and ANQGSEA. CDR3 DNA sequence: TGCAGCGTGGCAAGACAGGGACGTGGCTACACCTTC. This translates into CSVARQGRGYTF.

This clonotype has just a few counts. The chain is built from TRBV12-3 or TRBV12-4 and TRBJ2-1, with 11 nucleotides matching TRBD2. V shed 5 bases, J shed 7 bases, and the junction held 4 bases outside the gene matches. There are 14 residues in the CDR3. The CDR3 region has the DNA TGTGCCAGCAGTCGACTAGCGGGGAATAATGAGCAGTTCTTC. Its translation is CASSRLAGNNEQFF.

This clonotype was counted at least ten times. The CDR3 region has the DNA TGTGCCAGCACTTCGAGGGGCAATCAGCCCCAGCATTTT. This translates into CASTSRGNQPQHF. The gene calls are TRBV12-3 or TRBV12-4 and TRBJ1-5; unclear D gene. The CDR3 spans 13 residues. Trimming cost V 7 bases and J 2 bases, with 9 bases left between them.

This clonotype was recorded many times. This sequence joins TRBV3-1 and TRBJ1-1; TRBD1 might be the D (5 bases). The CDR3 has 13 residues. Germline-derived CDR1 and CDR2 are LGHDT and YNNKEL (reference sequence). The V gene lost 4 bases and the J gene lost 7 bases, with 13 bases spanning the gap. This CDR3 reads CASSRLVGGEAFF. The DNA of the CDR3 is TGTGCCAGCAGCCGCCTCGTGGGGGGTGAAGCTTTCTTT. Complete variable domain (other parts from reference TRBV3-1 and TRBJ1-1): DTAVSQTPKYLVTQMGNDKSIKCEQNLGHDTMYWYKQDSKKFLKIMFSYNNKELIINETVPNRFSPKSPDKAHLNLHINSLELGDSAVYFCASSRLVGGEAFFGQGTRLTVV.

This clonotype has only a few counts. The V gene is TRBV5-4, the J gene TRBJ2-5; TRBD2 matches 10 bases. The CDR3 sequence is 17 residues long. Germline lookup yields CDR1 SGHNT and CDR2 YYREEE (reference sequence). The trim removed 0 bases at V and 2 bases at J, leaving 7 bases unmatched. CDR3 DNA sequence: TGTGCCAGCAGCTTGGTTGTGCTAGCGGGGGAACAAGAGACCCAGTACTTC. Protein sequence: CASSLVVLAGEQETQYF.

This clonotype was counted only a few times. The J gene is TRBJ1-1, the V gene TRBV11-2; D is perhaps TRBD1 (5 bases). The CDR3 runs 15 residues. Germline-derived CDR1 and CDR2 are SGHAT and FQNNGV. Trimming stripped 5 bases from V and 4 bases from J, with 17 bases between. CDR3 sequence (DNA): TGTGCCAGCAGCAGTACTCAGGGAGGGGCCACTGAAGCTTTCTTT. Translated: CASSSTQGGATEAFF. The full variable domain, in which reference TRBV11-2 and TRBJ1-1 provide the parts outside the CDR3, is EAGVAQSPRYKIIEKRQSVAFWCNPISGHATLYWYQQILGQGPKLLIQFQNNGVVDDSQLPKDRFSAERLKGVDSTLKIQPAKLEDSAVYLCASSSTQGGATEAFFGQGTRLTVV.

At least ten counts were recorded for this clonotype. The chain joins TRBV29-1 to TRBJ2-3, with TRBD1 matching 7 bases. This CDR3 has 13 residues. Trimming took 4 bases from V and 0 from J; bases not matched to a gene: 1. The germline CDR1 and CDR2 sequences are SQVTM and ANQGSEA. This chain's CDR3 is CSVAGQSTDTQYF. CDR3 in DNA: TGCAGCGTTGCGGGACAGAGCACAGATACGCAGTATTTT.

Only a few counts were recorded for this clonotype. V usage is TRBV11-2 and J usage is TRBJ2-5; D may correspond to TRBD1 or TRBD2 (5 bases each). V shed 0 bases and J shed 5 bases, with 22 bases lying between them. The CDR3 is made up of 18 amino acids. Germline CDR1 reads SGHAT; CDR2 reads FQNNGV. The CDR3 loop is CASSLEPVGARPGETQYF. The CDR3 DNA sequence: TGTGCCAGCAGCTTAGAACCTGTCGGGGCGAGACCCGGCGAGACCCAGTACTTC. The full variable domain, in which reference TRBV11-2 and TRBJ2-5 provide the parts outside the CDR3, is EAGVAQSPRYKIIEKRQSVAFWCNPISGHATLYWYQQILGQGPKLLIQFQNNGVVDDSQLPKDRFSAERLKGVDSTLKIQPAKLEDSAVYLCASSLEPVGARPGETQYFGPGTRLLVL.

This clonotype was counted between two and nine times. The chain employs TRBV3-1 and TRBJ1-1; D is uncertain. Germline V CDR1 and CDR2: LGHDT, YNNKEL (reference sequence). The CDR3 totals 14 residues. Trimming took off 2 bases at V and 7 bases at J, with 14 bases between the two ends. The CDR3 reads CASSQSRVGGEAFF. CDR3 in DNA: TGTGCCAGCAGCCAATCCCGCGTCGGAGGTGAAGCTTTCTTT.